This T cell receptor (beta chain) is from a study of Ad26.COV2.S vaccination and SARS-CoV-2 variants (dated by TCRdb to the early 2020s). About the full investigation: Donors in the vaccine arm were drawn from COV1001, a phase I-IIa trial of Ad26.COV2.S in healthy adults that was multicentre, randomized, double-blind and placebo-controlled. Sequencing of the TCRbeta repertoire served to evaluate the specificity and breadth of SARS-CoV-2-reactive T cell receptors following Ad26.COV2.S vaccination. Ad26.COV2.S was administered intramuscularly at a dose of 5x10^10 or 1x10^11 viral particles, either as one shot or as two shots given 56 days apart. A total of 32 samples were included in the TCR-sequenced set, comprising around 19 Ad26.COV2.S vaccine recipients, 5 placebo recipients and 8 SARS-CoV-2 convalescent individuals. Participants in the trial were split at random into five groups of five each, receiving low-dose or high-dose Ad26.COV2.S once or twice, or else placebo on both occasions. Investigators remained blinded to trial group allocation during experiments and outcome assessment. What the authors observed across the whole study: The authors noted that the TCR breadth and depth analyses may have underestimated total T cell responses. The study was not powered to compare responses between vaccine doses or regimens. Vaccine and placebo recipients had similar non-spike TCR breadth, a finding consistent with the vaccine containing only spike. Ad26.COV2.S recipients had higher spike-specific TCR breadth than placebo recipients (P = 0.0014). After vaccination, substantial breadth of spike-specific CD8+ and CD4+ T cell responses was reported.

The V and J ends are trimmed by 0 bases and 8 bases, leaving 14 bases between them. Looking up the germline V gene yields CDR1 SGHRS and CDR2 YFSETQ. From the cysteine through the phenylalanine, the CDR3 covers 15 amino acids. Just CDR3 DNA is preserved here, 45 bases in frame from base 1. This specimen's treatment or condition label, per the study, means: roughly 18 received Ad26.COV2.S at low or high dose, single or two shots; about five received placebo; per-sample allocation not given. For vaccine and placebo recipients, the sequenced repertoires came from samples collected on day 63 after the first injection. Between 29 July and 7 August 2020, Cohort 1b enrolled some 25 adults aged 18-55 years at one site in Boston, USA. As a vaccine, Ad26.COV2.S was a replication-incompetent adenovirus type 26 vector that expressed a prefusion-stabilized SARS-CoV-2 spike protein derived from the original Wuhan strain.

In the case of this clone: The antigen it recognizes is unknown. The sample holds no much larger clone one base away, and base qualities are not on file.

TCRbeta CDR3 regions were sequenced with the immunoSEQ Assay. After extraction, genomic DNA underwent amplification by bias-controlled multiplex PCR, followed by high-throughput sequencing. Regarding the original processing steps: To quantify the absolute abundance of every unique TCRbeta CDR3 region, sequences were collapsed and filtered. T cell fraction was estimated by normalizing TCRbeta template counts to usable DNA, with usable DNA measured through amplification of reference genes found in all nucleated cells. Repertoire TCRs were annotated as SARS-CoV-2-specific by exact matching of V gene, CDR3 amino acid sequence and J gene to a known reactive TCR set. The reference SARS-CoV-2 TCR set came from MIRA and was filtered for enrichment in COVID-19-positive ImmuneCODE repertoires, removing public or cross-reactive TCRs. Based on the MIRA antigens, annotated TCRs were further analysed at the level of specific ORF or position within ORF. Breadth was defined as the number of annotated unique rearrangements divided by the total number of unique productive rearrangements, and depth was defined as the summed frequency of the annotated unique rearrangements. Group comparisons of TCR breadth used two-sided Wilcoxon rank-sum tests. The clones in this table, taken by TCRdb from immuneACCESS, are in-frame only. Not every clone is retained; where verified, under half of the shortfall comes from an unresolved V gene, and the cause of the rest is unknown. From that table come the V and J calls and clone size; the DNA was used to work out D and trimming. Counted in this sample were around 450,000 clones; roughly 87% of them appeared once. Less than 4.5% of the sample goes to the ten largest clones.

This clonotype was obtained from a person between 18 and 60 years old who received the Ad26.COV2.S COVID-19 vaccine or a placebo. This sequence uses TRBV5-1 and TRBJ1-4; too little of a D gene remains to name it. The sequenced sample was peripheral blood, obtained in a trial of Ad26.COV2.S vaccine versus placebo. This receptor has the CDR3 CASSLGGGMQEKLFF. The bases are TGCGCCAGCAGCTTGGGTGGAGGGATGCAAGAAAAACTGTTTTTT.